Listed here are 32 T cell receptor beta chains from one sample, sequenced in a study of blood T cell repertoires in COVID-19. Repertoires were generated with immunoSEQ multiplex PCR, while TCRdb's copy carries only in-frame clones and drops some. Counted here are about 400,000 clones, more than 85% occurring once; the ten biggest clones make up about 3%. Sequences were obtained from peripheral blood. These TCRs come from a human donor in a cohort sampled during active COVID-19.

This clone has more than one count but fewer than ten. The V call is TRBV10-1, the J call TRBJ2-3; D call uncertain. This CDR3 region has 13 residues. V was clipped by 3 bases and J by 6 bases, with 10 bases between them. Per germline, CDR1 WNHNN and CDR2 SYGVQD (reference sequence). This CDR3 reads CASSESGSDTQYF. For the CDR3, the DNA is TGCGCCAGCAGTGAATCAGGCTCCGATACGCAGTATTTT.

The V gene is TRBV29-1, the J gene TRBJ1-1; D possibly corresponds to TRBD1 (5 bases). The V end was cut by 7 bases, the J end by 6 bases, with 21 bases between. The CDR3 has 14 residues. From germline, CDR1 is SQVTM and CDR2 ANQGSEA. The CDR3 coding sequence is TGCAGCGCCGGAGGGAACTCGGGGGGGGCTGAAGCTTTCTTT. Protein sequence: CSAGGNSGGAEAFF.

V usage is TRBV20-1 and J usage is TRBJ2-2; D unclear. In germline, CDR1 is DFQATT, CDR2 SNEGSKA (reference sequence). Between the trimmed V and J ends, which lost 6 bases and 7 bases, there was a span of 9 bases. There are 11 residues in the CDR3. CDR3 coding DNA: TGCAGTGCCCGTTCTTTCGGGGAGCTGTTTTTT. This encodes CSARSFGELFF.

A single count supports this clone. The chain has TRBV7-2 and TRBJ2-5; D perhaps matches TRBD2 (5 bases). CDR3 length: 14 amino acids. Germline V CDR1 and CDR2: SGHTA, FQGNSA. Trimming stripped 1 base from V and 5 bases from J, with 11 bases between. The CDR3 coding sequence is TGTGCCAGCAGCTTAGGGCTTCGCGGGGAGACCCAGTACTTC. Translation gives CASSLGLRGETQYF.

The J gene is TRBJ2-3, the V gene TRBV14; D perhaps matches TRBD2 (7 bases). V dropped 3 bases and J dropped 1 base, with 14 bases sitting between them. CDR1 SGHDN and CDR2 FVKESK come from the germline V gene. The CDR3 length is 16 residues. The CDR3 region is CASSHYDGGRTDTQYF. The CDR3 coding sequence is TGTGCCAGCAGCCACTACGACGGGGGGCGCACAGATACGCAGTATTTT.

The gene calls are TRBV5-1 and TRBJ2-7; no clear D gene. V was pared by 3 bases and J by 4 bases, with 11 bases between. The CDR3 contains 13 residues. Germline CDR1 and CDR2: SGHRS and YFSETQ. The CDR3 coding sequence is TGCGCCAGCAGCTACCACCCTATGTACGAGCAGTACTTC. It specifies CASSYHPMYEQYF.

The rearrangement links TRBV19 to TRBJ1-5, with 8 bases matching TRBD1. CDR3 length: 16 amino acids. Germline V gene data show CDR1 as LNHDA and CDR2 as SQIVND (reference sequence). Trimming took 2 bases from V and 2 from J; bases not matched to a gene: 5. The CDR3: CASSIPTGVGNQPQHF. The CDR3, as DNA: TGTGCCAGTAGTATACCGACAGGGGTCGGCAATCAGCCCCAGCATTTT.

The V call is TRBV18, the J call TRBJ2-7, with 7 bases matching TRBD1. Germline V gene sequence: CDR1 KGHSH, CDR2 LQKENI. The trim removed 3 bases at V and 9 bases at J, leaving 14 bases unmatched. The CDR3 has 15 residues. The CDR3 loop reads CASSPGDSRGGGQYF. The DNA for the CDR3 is TGTGCCAGCTCACCGGGGGACAGCCGAGGAGGTGGGCAGTACTTC.

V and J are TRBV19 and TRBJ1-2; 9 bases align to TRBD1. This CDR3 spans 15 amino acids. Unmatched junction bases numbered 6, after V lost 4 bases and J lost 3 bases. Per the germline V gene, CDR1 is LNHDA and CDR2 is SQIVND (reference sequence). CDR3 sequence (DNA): TGTGCCAGTAGTACTTATCGGACAGGGGACTATGGCTACACCTTC. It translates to CASSTYRTGDYGYTF.

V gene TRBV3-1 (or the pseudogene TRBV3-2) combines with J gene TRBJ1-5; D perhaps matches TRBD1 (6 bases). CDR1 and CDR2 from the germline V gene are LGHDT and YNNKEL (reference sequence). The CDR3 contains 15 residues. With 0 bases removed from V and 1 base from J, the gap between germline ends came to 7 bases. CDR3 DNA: TGTGCCAGCAGCCAAGAAGGACAGAGCAATCAGCCCCAGCATTTT. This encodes CASSQEGQSNQPQHF.

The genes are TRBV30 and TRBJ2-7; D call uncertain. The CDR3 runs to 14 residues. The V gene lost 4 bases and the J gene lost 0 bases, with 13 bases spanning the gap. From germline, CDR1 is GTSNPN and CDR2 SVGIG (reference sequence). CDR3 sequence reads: CAWNLERSSYEQYF. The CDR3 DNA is TGTGCCTGGAACCTCGAGAGGAGCTCCTACGAGCAGTACTTC.

The CDR3 DNA is TGTGCCAGCAGTGAGGTCGGTCCCCTCTATGGCTACACCTTC. The encoded protein is CASSEVGPLYGYTF. The chain couples TRBV2 to TRBJ1-2; no definite D call. The CDR3 length is 14 residues. Germline V gene lookup returns CDR1 SNHLY and CDR2 FYNNEI. V lost 3 bases, J lost 4 bases, and 12 bases lay in between.

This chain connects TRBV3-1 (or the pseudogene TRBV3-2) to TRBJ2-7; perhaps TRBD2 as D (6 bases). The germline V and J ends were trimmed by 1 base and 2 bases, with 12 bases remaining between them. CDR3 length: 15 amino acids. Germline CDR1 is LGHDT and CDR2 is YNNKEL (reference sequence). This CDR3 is CASSQGVSGAYEQYF. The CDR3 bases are TGTGCCAGCAGCCAAGGGGTGTCGGGGGCCTACGAGCAGTACTTC.

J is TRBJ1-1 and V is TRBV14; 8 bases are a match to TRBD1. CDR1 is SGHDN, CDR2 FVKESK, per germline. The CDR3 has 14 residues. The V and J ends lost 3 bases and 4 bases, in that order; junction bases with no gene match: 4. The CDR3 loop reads CASSQDREGTEAFF. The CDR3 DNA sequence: TGTGCCAGCAGCCAGGACAGGGAGGGCACTGAAGCTTTCTTT.

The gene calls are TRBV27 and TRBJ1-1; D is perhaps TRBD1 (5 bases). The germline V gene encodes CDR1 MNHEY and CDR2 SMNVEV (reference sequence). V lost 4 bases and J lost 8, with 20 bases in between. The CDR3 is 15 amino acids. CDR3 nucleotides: TGTGCCAGCAGTTCCTATCCCCGGGGGGGGGTGGAAGCTTTCTTT. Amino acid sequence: CASSSYPRGGVEAFF.

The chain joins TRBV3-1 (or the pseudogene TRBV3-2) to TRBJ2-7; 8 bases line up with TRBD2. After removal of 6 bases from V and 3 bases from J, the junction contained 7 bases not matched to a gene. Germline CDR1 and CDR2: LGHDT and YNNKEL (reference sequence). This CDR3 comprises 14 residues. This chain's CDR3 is CASSPGGEDYEQYF. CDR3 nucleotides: TGTGCCAGCAGTCCCGGGGGGGAAGACTACGAGCAGTACTTC.

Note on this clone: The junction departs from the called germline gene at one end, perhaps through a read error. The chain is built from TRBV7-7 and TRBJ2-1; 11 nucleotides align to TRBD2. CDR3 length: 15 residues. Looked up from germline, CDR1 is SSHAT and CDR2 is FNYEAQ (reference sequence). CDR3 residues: CASSLGTSGYNEQFF. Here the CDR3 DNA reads TGTGCTAGCAGCTTAGGGACTAGCGGATACAATGAGCAGTTCTTC.

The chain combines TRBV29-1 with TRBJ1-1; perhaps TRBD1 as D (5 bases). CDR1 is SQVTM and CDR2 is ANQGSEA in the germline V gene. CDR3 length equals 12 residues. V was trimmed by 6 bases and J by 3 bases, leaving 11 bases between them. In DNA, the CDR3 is TGCAGCGTGCAGAAAGGGGACACTGAAGCTTTCTTT. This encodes CSVQKGDTEAFF.

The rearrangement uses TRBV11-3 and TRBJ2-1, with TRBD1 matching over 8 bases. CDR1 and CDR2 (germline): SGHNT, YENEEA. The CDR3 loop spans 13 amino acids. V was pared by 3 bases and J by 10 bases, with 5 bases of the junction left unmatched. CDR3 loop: CASSFQGASEQFF. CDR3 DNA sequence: TGTGCCAGCAGCTTCCAGGGGGCTTCCGAGCAGTTCTTC.

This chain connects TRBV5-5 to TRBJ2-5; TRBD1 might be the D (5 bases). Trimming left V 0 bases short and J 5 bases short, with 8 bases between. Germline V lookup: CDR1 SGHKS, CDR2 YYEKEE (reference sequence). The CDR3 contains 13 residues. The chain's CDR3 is CASSLEGVETQYF. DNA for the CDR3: TGTGCCAGCAGCTTGGAAGGGGTTGAGACCCAGTACTTC.

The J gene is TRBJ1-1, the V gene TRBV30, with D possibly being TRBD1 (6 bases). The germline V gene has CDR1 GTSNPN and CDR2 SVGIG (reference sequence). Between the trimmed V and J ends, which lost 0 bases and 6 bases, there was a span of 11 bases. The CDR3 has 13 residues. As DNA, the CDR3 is TGTGCCTGGAGTGTAGGGGGACGGTCTGAAGCTTTCTTT. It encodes CAWSVGGRSEAFF. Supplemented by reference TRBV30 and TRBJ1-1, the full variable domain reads SQTIHQWPATLVQPVGSPLSLECTVEGTSNPNLYWYRQAAGRGLQLLFYSVGIGQISSEVPQNLSASRPQDRQFILSSKKLLLSDSGFYLCAWSVGGRSEAFFGQGTRLTVV.

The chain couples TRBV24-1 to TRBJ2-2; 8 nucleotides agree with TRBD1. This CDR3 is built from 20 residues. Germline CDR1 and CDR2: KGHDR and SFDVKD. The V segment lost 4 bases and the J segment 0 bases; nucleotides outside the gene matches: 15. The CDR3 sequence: CATSDHARGQHSSNTGELFF. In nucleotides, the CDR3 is TGTGCCACCAGTGACCACGCCAGGGGGCAACACAGTTCGAACACCGGGGAGCTGTTTTTT.

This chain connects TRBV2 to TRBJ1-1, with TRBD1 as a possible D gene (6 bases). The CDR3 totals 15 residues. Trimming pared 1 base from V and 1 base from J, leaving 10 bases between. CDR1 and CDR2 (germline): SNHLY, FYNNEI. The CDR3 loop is CASSEGETGNTEAFF. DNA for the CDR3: TGTGCCAGCAGTGAAGGTGAGACAGGGAACACTGAAGCTTTCTTT. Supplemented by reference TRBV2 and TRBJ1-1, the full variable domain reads EPEVTQTPSHQVTQMGQEVILRCVPISNHLYFYWYRQILGQKVEFLVSFYNNEISEKSEIFDDQFSVERPDGSNFTLKIRSTKLEDSAMYFCASSEGETGNTEAFFGQGTRLTVV.

CDR3 DNA: TGCGCCAGCAGCTTGGTCCAGGGCTACGAGCAGTACTTC. It codes for CASSLVQGYEQYF. V is TRBV5-1 and J is TRBJ2-7; weak D call: TRBD1 (5 bases). Per germline, CDR1 SGHRS and CDR2 YFSETQ. This CDR3 has 13 amino acids. Trimming removed 0 bases at V and 3 bases at J, with 7 bases between.

As DNA, the CDR3 is TGTGCCTGGAGTCTGTCAGCAACTAATGAAAAACTGTTTTTT. Its protein product is CAWSLSATNEKLFF. The chain recombines TRBV30 with TRBJ1-4; no clear D gene. This CDR3 comprises 14 residues. The V gene's germline CDR1 is GTSNPN and CDR2 SVGIG (reference sequence). Trimming left V 2 bases short and J 0 bases short, with 7 bases between.

The CDR3 DNA sequence: TGTGCCAGCAGTTTTGCTAGCGGGATACCCGGGCAGTACTTC. Residues: CASSFASGIPGQYF. V and J are TRBV6-2 or TRBV6-3 and TRBJ2-7, with TRBD2 matching 9 bases. Germline V gives CDR1 MNHEY, CDR2 SVGEGT. This CDR3 has 14 amino acids. The V and J ends lost 4 bases and 9 bases, in that order; junction bases with no gene match: 10.

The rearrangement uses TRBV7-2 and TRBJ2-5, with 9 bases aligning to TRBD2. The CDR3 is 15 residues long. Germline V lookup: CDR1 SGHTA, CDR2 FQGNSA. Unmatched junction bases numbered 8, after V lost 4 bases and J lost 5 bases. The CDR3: CASSSRGGDQETQYF. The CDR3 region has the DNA TGTGCCAGCAGCTCTCGCGGGGGGGATCAGGAGACCCAGTACTTC.

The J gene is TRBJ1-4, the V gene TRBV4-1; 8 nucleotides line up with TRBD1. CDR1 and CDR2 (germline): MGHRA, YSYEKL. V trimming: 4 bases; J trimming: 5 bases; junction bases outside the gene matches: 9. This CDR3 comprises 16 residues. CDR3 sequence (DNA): TGCGCCAGCAGCCGCTCGTCACAGGGGGTGAATGAAAAACTGTTTTTT. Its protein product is CASSRSSQGVNEKLFF.

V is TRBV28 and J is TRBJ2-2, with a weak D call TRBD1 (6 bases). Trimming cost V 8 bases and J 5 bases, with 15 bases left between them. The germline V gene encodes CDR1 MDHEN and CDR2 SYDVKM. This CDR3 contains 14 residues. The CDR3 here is CASSGSGVTGELFF. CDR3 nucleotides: TGTGCCAGCTCCGGGTCAGGGGTGACCGGGGAGCTGTTTTTT. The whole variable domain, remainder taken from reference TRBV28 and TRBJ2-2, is DVKVTQSSRYLVKRTGEKVFLECVQDMDHENMFWYRQDPGLGLRLIYFSYDVKMKEKGDIPEGYSVSREKKERFSLILESASTNQTSMYLCASSGSGVTGELFFGEGSRLTVL.

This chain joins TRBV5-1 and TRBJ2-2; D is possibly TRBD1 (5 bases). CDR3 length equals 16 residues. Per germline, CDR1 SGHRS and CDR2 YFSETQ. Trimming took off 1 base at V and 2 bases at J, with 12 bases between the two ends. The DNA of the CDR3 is TGCGCCAGCAGCTTGAGGGGCAGAGATAACACCGGGGAGCTGTTTTTT. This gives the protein CASSLRGRDNTGELFF.

The CDR3 nucleotides are TGTGCCAGCAGCTTAGAGCTGGACACCGGGGAGCTGTTTTTT. Its translation is CASSLELDTGELFF. The genes are TRBV7-2 and TRBJ2-2; D gene ambiguous. CDR3 length: 14 amino acids. V was shortened by 1 base and J by 3 bases, with 6 bases between the two germline ends. Germline V gene data show CDR1 as SGHTA and CDR2 as FQGNSA.

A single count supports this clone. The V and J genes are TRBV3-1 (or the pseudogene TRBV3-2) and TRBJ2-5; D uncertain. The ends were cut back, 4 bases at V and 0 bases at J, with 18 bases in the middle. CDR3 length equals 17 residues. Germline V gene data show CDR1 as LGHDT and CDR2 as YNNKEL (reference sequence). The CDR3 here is CASSLSAGAQYQETQYF. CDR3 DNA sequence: TGTGCCAGCAGCCTCTCTGCTGGAGCCCAGTACCAAGAGACCCAGTACTTC.